These 2 T cell receptor beta chains came from one sample sequenced in a study of T-cell memory formation after mild COVID-19. TCRdb itself ran the 5' RACE reads through MiXCR, one entry per CDR3 protein. Of roughly 510,000 distinct CDR3 sequences listed, approximately 15% are singletons. The sequenced sample was PBMCs or a T cell subset sorted from them (not recorded which). Receptors originate from an adult woman who had mild COVID-19 (a few samples of this study predate the infection). Cell type and time point are not known.

The chain links TRBV24-1 to TRBJ2-5; possible D gene TRBD1, 6 bases. This CDR3 is built from 14 residues. Germline-derived CDR1 and CDR2 are KGHDR and SFDVKD. The V and J ends lost 1 base and 9 bases respectively, with 14 bases between them. This CDR3 is CATSDFTGPGAQYF. The CDR3 nucleotides read TGTGCCACCAGTGATTTTACAGGTCCAGGGGCCCAGTACTTC.

The V call is TRBV24-1, the J call TRBJ2-3, with a tentative D call TRBD1 (6 bases). V was trimmed by 9 bases and J by 1 base, leaving 16 bases between them. The germline V gene encodes CDR1 KGHDR and CDR2 SFDVKD. The CDR3 extends over 15 amino acids. CDR3 DNA sequence: TGTGCCACCGCCGGTAGGGGGATTGGCACAGATACGCAGTATTTT. This encodes CATAGRGIGTDTQYF.